This TCR beta chain was documented in a study of T cells after yellow fever vaccination. Study information: With SMART-Seq v4 Ultra Low Input, the fractions containing low cell numbers were prepared.

One entry per CDR3 protein, called by TCRdb with MiXCR from the 5' RACE reads. The table records more than 95,000 distinct CDR3 sequences, around 7.4% of them present only once. This clonotype was counted ten times or more. The origin of this receptor is a man younger than 35 who received the YFV17D yellow fever vaccine. Material: CD4+ T cells sorted from PBMCs, obtained more than 8 days after the first yellow fever vaccination.

The CDR3 DNA follows: TGTGCCAGCTCACGCCCCGGGGCCGCTTACGAGCAGTACTTC. The encoded protein is CASSRPGAAYEQYF. V gene TRBV18 combines with J gene TRBJ2-7; perhaps D is TRBD1 or TRBD2 (5 bases each). The CDR3 has 14 residues. V shed 4 bases and J shed 4 bases, with 14 bases lying between them. From germline, CDR1 is KGHSH and CDR2 LQKENI.